Presented here are 20 T cell receptor beta chains from one specimen sequenced in a study of patients and donors after allogeneic stem cell transplantation. TCRdb re-called the RT-PCR reads with MiXCR, one entry per CDR3 protein. Of 150,000 to 200,000 distinct CDR3 sequences detected, 24% appear once; the ten largest clones hold approximately 26%. The sample taken for sequencing was blood, either unsorted or a sorted T cell fraction (not recorded which). These receptors all stem from a human donor who was either an allogeneic HSCT recipient or a stem cell or donor lymphocyte infusion donor (not recorded which). It is not recorded whose cells these are; they may come from a transplant donor.

This clonotype was recorded only once. V and J are TRBV10-3 and TRBJ2-7; maybe TRBD1 (6 bases). V shed 9 bases and J shed 4 bases, with 13 bases lying between them. This CDR3 has 12 residues. Germline-derived CDR1 and CDR2 are ENHRY and SYGVKD. This CDR3 is CAMGGQSYEQYF. The CDR3, as DNA: TGTGCCATGGGCGGACAGTCTTACGAGCAGTACTTC.

This clonotype was counted only a few times. The J gene is TRBJ1-4, the V gene TRBV20-1; tentatively, D is TRBD1 (5 bases). Germline V CDR1 and CDR2: DFQATT, SNEGSKA (reference sequence). The V end lost 0 bases, the J end lost 4 bases, and 18 bases lay between the germline ends. The CDR3 is 17 amino acids. CDR3 nucleotide sequence: TGCAGTGCTAGAGATTTTCAGGGCCCTGGGGGTAATGAAAAACTGTTTTTT. It yields the protein CSARDFQGPGGNEKLFF.

The chain employs TRBV12-3 or TRBV12-4 and TRBJ1-3; D possibly corresponds to TRBD1 (6 bases). V was trimmed by 7 bases and J by 4 bases, leaving 14 bases between them. CDR3 length equals 14 residues. The CDR3 region is CASITGSWGNTIYF. The CDR3 bases are TGTGCCAGCATTACAGGGTCTTGGGGAAACACCATATATTTT.

The chain has TRBV27 and TRBJ2-7, with D possibly matching TRBD2 (6 bases). The CDR3 totals 14 residues. Trimming left V 5 bases short and J 10 bases short, with 21 bases between. The germline V gene encodes CDR1 MNHEY and CDR2 SMNVEV (reference sequence). The CDR3 is CASSRRRELPQQYF. CDR3 nucleotide sequence: TGTGCCAGCAGTCGAAGGCGGGAACTACCTCAACAGTACTTC.

The CDR3 reads CASSQDWKNEQFF. The CDR3 DNA reads as TGTGCCAGCAGCCAAGATTGGAAAAATGAGCAGTTCTTC. The V call is TRBV4-2, the J call TRBJ2-1; D uncertain. V dropped 0 bases and J dropped 7 bases, with 7 bases sitting between them. The germline CDR1 and CDR2 sequences are LGHNA and YNFKEQ. The CDR3 runs to 13 residues.

This clonotype showed up many times. The rearrangement links TRBV3-1 to TRBJ1-1; D is ambiguous. Germline V CDR1 and CDR2: LGHDT, YNNKEL (reference sequence). This CDR3 region has 13 residues. V shed 4 bases and J shed 0 bases, with 6 bases lying between them. In DNA, the CDR3 is TGTGCCAGCAGCCCCCGGTTGAACACTGAAGCTTTCTTT. It encodes CASSPRLNTEAFF.

This clonotype was detected only a few times. The chain has TRBV4-2 and TRBJ1-5; no clear D gene. This CDR3 has 15 amino acids. The V end was cut by 1 base, the J end by 7 bases, with 14 bases between. Germline V lookup: CDR1 LGHNA, CDR2 YNFKEQ. CDR3 DNA sequence: TGTGCCAGCAGCCAAGGGAGGGTGCGGGAACAGCCCCAGCATTTT. It encodes CASSQGRVREQPQHF.

The rearrangement uses TRBV27 and TRBJ2-5; D call uncertain. Germline V gene sequence: CDR1 MNHEY, CDR2 SMNVEV (reference sequence). The V end was cut by 1 base, the J end by 3 bases, with 12 bases between. This CDR3 has 15 amino acids. The CDR3 loop reads CASSLLGIGEETQYF. The CDR3 DNA sequence: TGTGCCAGCAGTTTATTGGGGATTGGGGAAGAGACCCAGTACTTC.

This clonotype was observed many times. The chain combines TRBV9 with TRBJ1-4, with 8 nucleotides matching TRBD1. This CDR3 is built from 14 residues. Germline V gene lookup returns CDR1 SGDLS and CDR2 YYNGEE. J gave up 7 bases and V 4 bases, and 6 bases lay outside the gene matches. Written as DNA, the CDR3 is TGTGCCAGCAGCCAAGACAGGGGCGGTGAAAAACTGTTTTTT. Amino acid sequence: CASSQDRGGEKLFF. Full variable domain (missing parts from reference TRBV9 and TRBJ1-4): DSGVTQTPKHLITATGQRVTLRCSPRSGDLSVYWYQQSLDQGLQFLIQYYNGEERAKGNILERFSAQQFPDLHSELNLSSLELGDSALYFCASSQDRGGEKLFFGSGTQLSVL.

This clonotype was observed a few times. The gene calls are TRBV2 and TRBJ1-4; the D gene is possibly TRBD1 (5 bases). Deletions cut 3 bases from V and 3 bases from J, with 8 bases between. This CDR3 has 14 amino acids. From germline, CDR1 is SNHLY and CDR2 FYNNEI. This CDR3 reads CASSEGGANEKLFF. CDR3 nucleotides: TGTGCCAGCAGTGAGGGGGGGGCTAATGAAAAACTGTTTTTT.

The V gene is TRBV12-3 or TRBV12-4, the J gene TRBJ1-1; D might be TRBD1 (5 bases). Trimming shortened V by 4 bases and J by 5 bases, and 20 bases separated the two germline ends. There are 16 residues in the CDR3. The CDR3, as DNA: TGTGCCAGCAGTTCCTTGGCAGGGAAGGTTGTGACTGAAGCTTTCTTT. Its translation is CASSSLAGKVVTEAFF.

This clonotype has ten or more counts. The V call is TRBV5-1, the J call TRBJ1-1, with 9 positions matching TRBD1. Trimming took 3 bases from V and 4 from J; bases not matched to a gene: 7. The CDR3 has 15 residues. The germline V gene has CDR1 SGHRS and CDR2 YFSETQ. Here the CDR3 reads CASSYGDRATTEAFF. In nucleotides, the CDR3 is TGCGCCAGCAGCTACGGGGACAGGGCTACCACTGAAGCTTTCTTT.

The chain has TRBV7-2 and TRBJ1-1; D may be TRBD1 (5 bases). This CDR3 is 14 amino acids long. CDR1 and CDR2 (germline): SGHTA, FQGNSA. The V and J ends lost 5 bases and 0 bases respectively, with 10 bases between them. In DNA form, the CDR3 reads TGTGCCAGCAGCGCGACAGCAATGAACACTGAAGCTTTCTTT. Its translation is CASSATAMNTEAFF.

J is TRBJ2-3 and V is TRBV7-2, with D uncertain. Trimming stripped 3 bases from V and 2 bases from J, with 6 bases between. Germline CDR1 and CDR2: SGHTA and FQGNSA. The length of the CDR3 is 13 residues. CDR3 bases: TGTGCCAGCAGCTTCGCCGACACAGATACGCAGTATTTT. The encoded protein is CASSFADTDTQYF.

The J gene is TRBJ2-1, the V gene TRBV2; no clear D. The CDR3 covers 10 residues. V was clipped by 8 bases and J by 10 bases, with 9 bases between them. CDR1 SNHLY and CDR2 FYNNEI come from the germline V gene. The CDR3 sequence: CASGPPEQFF. In DNA form, the CDR3 reads TGTGCCAGCGGGCCCCCCGAGCAGTTCTTC.

With respect to this clonotype: This sequence may be a read error, since a much larger clone differs from it by one base. The rearrangement uses TRBV29-1 and TRBJ1-2, with D possibly TRBD1 on 6 matching bases. The CDR3 length is 14 residues. Germline CDR1 is SQVTM and CDR2 is ANQGSEA. Here the CDR3 reads CSVVGQLHNFGYTF. CDR3 sequence (DNA): TGCAGCGTGGTCGGACAGCTTCATAACTTTGGCTACACCTTC.

This chain links TRBV11-3 with TRBJ2-7, with D tentatively TRBD1 or TRBD2 (5 bases each). Trimming shortened V by 8 bases and J by 4 bases, and 15 bases separated the two germline ends. Germline CDR1 and CDR2: SGHNT and YENEEA. This CDR3 spans 13 amino acids. The CDR3 protein is CASGTGSLYEQYF. In DNA form, the CDR3 reads TGTGCCAGCGGGACGGGCTCCCTTTACGAGCAGTACTTC.

This sequence joins TRBV10-3 and TRBJ2-5; no firm D call. Germline V lookup: CDR1 ENHRY, CDR2 SYGVKD. Trimming took 4 bases from V and 1 from J, leaving 10 bases between them. This CDR3 comprises 14 residues. The CDR3, as DNA: TGTGCCATCAGTGTCAAAGAGATCCAAGAGACCCAGTACTTC. Protein: CAISVKEIQETQYF.

This clonotype was recorded a few times. The rearrangement links TRBV11-2 to TRBJ2-5; 11 positions agree with TRBD2. V shed 6 bases, J shed 2 bases, and the junction held 5 bases outside the gene matches. Germline V lookup: CDR1 SGHAT, CDR2 FQNNGV. The CDR3 sequence is 15 residues long. CDR3 in DNA: TGTGCCAGCAGGCGACTAGCGGGGTCGCAAGAGACCCAGTACTTC. This gives the protein CASRRLAGSQETQYF.

The chain recombines TRBV5-1 with TRBJ2-2; tentative D call: TRBD2 (6 bases). Germline V gene lookup returns CDR1 SGHRS and CDR2 YFSETQ. The CDR3 sequence is 17 residues long. V shed 1 base and J shed 6 bases, with 19 bases lying between them. CDR3 DNA: TGCGCCAGCAGCTTGAGTCCGGGACTCGAATCGTCCGGGGAGCTGTTTTTT. Encoded protein: CASSLSPGLESSGELFF. Combining the CDR3 with reference TRBV5-1 and TRBJ2-2 gives the whole variable domain KAGVTQTPRYLIKTRGQQVTLSCSPISGHRSVSWYQQTPGQGLQFLFEYFSETQRNKGNFPGRFSGRQFSNSRSEMNVSTLELGDSALYLCASSLSPGLESSGELFFGEGSRLTVL.